This T cell receptor (beta chain) was found in a study of early T cells in non-severe SARS-CoV-2 infection. Germline assignment: CDR1 SNHLY and CDR2 FYNNEI. The CDR3 is 14 residues long. The V and J ends lost 5 bases and 8 bases, in that order; junction bases with no gene match: 7. Individual cDNA molecules were tagged with unique molecular identifiers, the study reported. TCRdb itself ran the 5' RACE reads through MiXCR, one entry per CDR3 protein. The data show 90,000 to 120,000 distinct CDR3 sequences, 11% seen once. This clonotype showed up many times. The TCR was taken from an adult who was a healthcare worker with PCR-confirmed SARS-CoV-2 infection or an uninfected control (not recorded which). Sequencing was done on a sample of whole blood. The J gene is TRBJ2-1, the V gene TRBV2; 9 nucleotides agree with TRBD2. The CDR3 protein is CASSPWPSGDEQFF. Here the CDR3 DNA reads TGTGCCAGCAGTCCGTGGCCTAGCGGGGATGAGCAGTTCTTC.